This T cell receptor (beta chain) was sequenced in a study of blood T cell repertoires in COVID-19. Clones were read by immunoSEQ multiplex PCR, and TCRdb kept only the in-frame ones, dropping some. This table holds around 400,000 clones, about 87% found once. CDR1 is SNHLY and CDR2 is FYNNEI in the germline V gene. V trimming: 6 bases; J trimming: 6 bases; junction bases outside the gene matches: 7. The CDR3 is 14 amino acids. Seattle patients were enrolled during active infection and followed longitudinally. The sample was peripheral blood. The chain recombines TRBV2 with TRBJ1-4; TRBD1 matches 7 bases. The sequence derives from a woman aged 55-75 years with COVID-19, enrolled during active disease. CDR3 sequence reads: CASSLGQHYEKLFF. Written as DNA, the CDR3 is TGTGCCAGCAGCCTGGGACAGCACTATGAAAAACTGTTTTTT.